This T cell receptor (beta chain) was sequenced for a study of cytomegalovirus exposure and HLA in healthy donors. The study ran its PCR with 60 Vbeta and 13 Jbeta primers. Clones were read by immunoSEQ multiplex PCR, and TCRdb kept only the in-frame ones, dropping some. The data contain some 150,000 clones, 70% to 90% of them singletons. The germline CDR1 and CDR2 sequences are SGHVS and FNYEAQ. Germline trimming cut 3 bases from V and 2 bases from J; bases unmatched to any gene: 7. This CDR3 comprises 18 residues. For this clone: As yet, its antigen is unknown.

Study results and limitations: The likely origin of a cluster of highly shared sequence variants was a sequencing artifact. Associated with cytomegalovirus, according to the listing, were approximately 160 TCR beta chains.

The chain employs TRBV7-6 and TRBJ2-1, with 13 bases lining up with TRBD2. The source of this sequence is a young woman in good health and CMV-seronegative. The source material was PBMCs. CDR3 region: CASSFAPGTSGTYNEQFF. The CDR3 region has the DNA TGTGCCAGCAGCTTCGCTCCCGGGACTAGCGGGACCTACAATGAGCAGTTCTTC.